These 26 T cell receptor beta chains came from one sample sequenced in a study of blood T cell repertoires in COVID-19. Here immunoSEQ multiplex PCR was the method, and the copy in TCRdb shows in-frame clones only, minus some. The table shows 160,000 or so clones, with nearly 80% occurring only once. The sample consisted of peripheral blood. These TCRs come from a woman older than 75 with acute or convalescent COVID-19.

In regard to this clone: A much larger clonotype is one base distant, so this may be a read error. The chain has TRBV5-8 and TRBJ1-1; maybe TRBD1 (6 bases). The CDR3 is 13 amino acids. CDR1 is SGHTS and CDR2 is YDEGEE in the germline V gene. V lost 4 bases to trimming and J lost 1 base, with 8 bases between them. The CDR3 loop is CASSRQANTEAFF. DNA of the CDR3: TGTGCCAGCAGCCGACAGGCGAACACTGAAGCTTTCTTT.

The chain combines TRBV6-5 with TRBJ1-3, with TRBD1 as a possible D gene (5 bases). CDR3 size: 14 residues. The V gene's germline CDR1 is MNHEY and CDR2 SVGAGI. V gave up 7 bases and J gave up 2 bases, with 12 bases separating them. The CDR3 region is CASTLTDAGNTIYF. The CDR3 DNA reads as TGTGCCAGCACCCTGACAGATGCTGGAAACACCATATATTTT.

The V call is TRBV7-6, the J call TRBJ2-5; D not resolved. V lost 8 bases and J 2 bases, leaving 6 bases between the germline ends. There are 11 residues in the CDR3. From germline, CDR1 is SGHVS and CDR2 FNYEAQ. The CDR3 DNA follows: TGTGCCAGCGGCCCACAAGAGACCCAGTACTTC. Encoded protein: CASGPQETQYF. Based on the CDR3 plus reference TRBV7-6 and TRBJ2-5, the full variable domain is GAGVSQSPRYKVTKRGQDVALRCDPISGHVSLYWYRQALGQGPEFLTYFNYEAQQDKSGLPNDRFSAERPEGSISTLTIQRTEQRDSAMYRCASGPQETQYFGPGTRLLVL.

This chain connects TRBV6-4 to TRBJ2-1; 9 nucleotides line up with TRBD1. With V trimmed by 4 bases and J by 4 bases, 8 bases remained unmatched. The CDR3 spans 16 residues. Germline V gene data show CDR1 as MRHNA and CDR2 as SNTAGT. CDR3 bases: TGTGCCAGCAGTGTACAGGGGGCTACCCTATACAATGAGCAGTTCTTC. As protein: CASSVQGATLYNEQFF.

This clone has only one observation. The rearrangement links TRBV18 to TRBJ1-2; 7 bases are a match to TRBD1. The CDR3 has 15 residues. Germline assignment: CDR1 KGHSH and CDR2 LQKENI. Losses at the gene ends were 6 bases for V and 0 bases for J; bases not matched to a gene: 7. In nucleotides, the CDR3 is TGTGCCAGCTCGCCCAGGGGGAGTTCTAACTATGGCTACACCTTC. Encoded protein: CASSPRGSSNYGYTF.

The V and J genes are TRBV5-1 and TRBJ1-6; D is ambiguous. Trimming took off 5 bases at V and 7 bases at J, with 10 bases between the two ends. This CDR3 spans 13 amino acids. Germline V gene lookup returns CDR1 SGHRS and CDR2 YFSETQ. CDR3 protein: CASRERANSPLHF. The CDR3 nucleotides are TGCGCCAGCAGAGAGAGGGCCAATTCACCCCTCCACTTT.

With respect to this clone: At the DNA level, this CDR3 is encoded by other sequences in the same sample as well. The CDR3 region is CASRRDSNQPQHF. The CDR3 DNA reads as TGTGCCAGCAGGCGGGACAGTAATCAGCCCCAGCATTTT. The V gene is TRBV2, the J gene TRBJ1-5; TRBD1 agrees at 7 bases. Germline V gene lookup returns CDR1 SNHLY and CDR2 FYNNEI. The CDR3 is 13 residues long. V was pared by 6 bases and J by 4 bases, with 3 bases of the junction left unmatched.

The gene calls are TRBV3-1 (or the pseudogene TRBV3-2) and TRBJ2-1, with D possibly matching TRBD1 (6 bases). This CDR3 comprises 17 residues. V lost 0 bases and J 2 bases, leaving 14 bases between the germline ends. Germline V lookup: CDR1 LGHDT, CDR2 YNNKEL (reference sequence). The CDR3 here is CASSQDYPGVAYNEQFF. For the CDR3, the DNA is TGTGCCAGCAGCCAAGATTATCCAGGGGTGGCCTACAATGAGCAGTTCTTC.

The chain joins TRBV5-1 to TRBJ1-2; D is possibly TRBD1 (5 bases). This CDR3 spans 15 amino acids. V gave up 5 bases and J gave up 10 bases, with 24 bases separating them. Looked up from germline, CDR1 is SGHRS and CDR2 is YFSETQ. Written as DNA, the CDR3 is TGCGCCAGCAGGCTCGGGACTGCTCCCGGTATCCCCTACACCTTC. Its translation is CASRLGTAPGIPYTF.

This rearrangement joins TRBV4-1 to TRBJ1-2, with 9 bases lining up with TRBD1. J was trimmed by 8 bases and V by 1 base; bases with no gene match: 2. The CDR3 is 13 amino acids. In germline, CDR1 is MGHRA, CDR2 YSYEKL. The CDR3 DNA sequence: TGCGCCAGCAGCCAAGGGACAGGGGTGGGCTACACCTTC. Amino acids: CASSQGTGVGYTF.

CDR3 sequence reads: CASSFGQDNYNSPLHF. The CDR3 DNA is TGTGCCAGCAGCTTCGGACAGGATAACTATAATTCACCCCTCCACTTT. The V gene is TRBV5-4, the J gene TRBJ1-6; 7 bases are shared with TRBD1. The CDR3 covers 16 residues. Per germline, CDR1 SGHNT and CDR2 YYREEE (reference sequence). V was clipped by 2 bases and J by 3 bases; unmatched bases: 5.

V is TRBV5-1 and J is TRBJ2-1; 8 bases align to TRBD2. The CDR3 length is 15 residues. Germline V gene lookup returns CDR1 SGHRS and CDR2 YFSETQ. V lost 5 bases and J lost 2; bases outside the gene matches: 6. The CDR3 nucleotides are TGCGCCAGCAGGGGAAGCGGGGGACCCTACAATGAGCAGTTCTTC. It translates to CASRGSGGPYNEQFF.

The genes are TRBV28 and TRBJ2-3; possible D gene TRBD1, 6 bases. Germline V gives CDR1 MDHEN, CDR2 SYDVKM. The V and J ends lost 5 bases and 9 bases respectively, with 12 bases between them. CDR3 length: 12 residues. This chain's CDR3 is CASSPLQGTQYF. The CDR3 DNA reads as TGTGCCAGCAGTCCCTTACAGGGCACGCAGTATTTT.

This chain joins TRBV4-1 and TRBJ1-1; the D is unclear. The CDR3 covers 13 residues. CDR1 is MGHRA, CDR2 YSYEKL, per germline. Trimming took off 4 bases at V and 0 bases at J, with 6 bases between the two ends. The CDR3 reads CASSRAVNTEAFF. As DNA, the CDR3 is TGCGCCAGCAGCCGAGCCGTGAACACTGAAGCTTTCTTT.

The chain couples TRBV2 to TRBJ1-6; tentative D call: TRBD1 (5 bases). Germline-derived CDR1 and CDR2 are SNHLY and FYNNEI. The V and J ends lost 6 bases and 0 bases respectively, with 15 bases between them. This CDR3 region has 17 residues. CDR3 amino acids: CASRNYRMSSYNSPLHF. CDR3 DNA: TGTGCCAGCAGGAATTACAGGATGAGCTCCTATAATTCACCCCTCCACTTT.

This clone was detected only once. The V call is TRBV2, the J call TRBJ2-3, with 10 bases aligning to TRBD2. V gave up 4 bases and J gave up 5 bases; unmatched junction bases: 12. Germline V lookup: CDR1 SNHLY, CDR2 FYNNEI. This CDR3 has 17 amino acids. The CDR3 region is CASSAASGRTGVDTQYF. CDR3 bases: TGTGCCAGCAGTGCCGCTAGCGGGAGAACTGGAGTAGATACGCAGTATTTT.

This clone has just a few counts. This chain uses TRBV10-2 with TRBJ1-2, with D perhaps TRBD1 (6 bases). V was cut by 7 bases and J by 4 bases, with 19 bases left in between. CDR1 and CDR2 from the germline V gene are WSHSY and SAAADI. The CDR3 extends over 15 amino acids. CDR3 region: CASKPYSGGAYGYTF. The CDR3 nucleotides read TGCGCCAGCAAACCCTACTCGGGGGGGGCCTATGGCTACACCTTC.

The J gene is TRBJ1-1, the V gene TRBV19; D remains unclear. Germline-derived CDR1 and CDR2 are LNHDA and SQIVND (reference sequence). The V end lost 7 bases, the J end lost 7 bases, and 10 bases lay between the germline ends. The CDR3 covers 11 residues. CDR3: CASMGDYEAFF. The CDR3 DNA sequence: TGTGCCAGTATGGGAGACTATGAAGCTTTCTTT.

The chain recombines TRBV14 with TRBJ1-1, with D unresolved. V lost 6 bases and J 4 bases, leaving 18 bases between the germline ends. CDR1 is SGHDN, CDR2 FVKESK, per germline. This CDR3 contains 15 residues. This chain's CDR3 is CASSPEGRRGTEAFF. CDR3 nucleotides: TGTGCCAGCAGTCCCGAAGGGAGGCGGGGCACTGAAGCTTTCTTT.

The V gene is TRBV14, the J gene TRBJ2-3; 7 bases match TRBD1. The germline V gene encodes CDR1 SGHDN and CDR2 FVKESK. The CDR3 length is 16 residues. V lost 1 base and J lost 9; bases outside the gene matches: 13. Here the CDR3 reads CASSQAPRQGGRTQYF. Here the CDR3 DNA reads TGTGCCAGCAGCCAAGCCCCCCGACAGGGTGGACGAACGCAGTATTTT.

The chain is built from TRBV7-9 and TRBJ1-1; the match to TRBD1 covers 7 bases. Germline CDR1 is SEHNR and CDR2 is FQNEAQ (reference sequence). Trimming removed 5 bases from V and 6 bases from J; junction bases left unmatched: 12. The CDR3 runs 15 residues. In DNA form, the CDR3 reads TGTGCCAGCAGCCCACGGGGAACGGACAGGCCTGAAGCTTTCTTT. It translates to CASSPRGTDRPEAFF.

This chain links TRBV5-4 with TRBJ1-2; tentative D call: TRBD1 (6 bases). Per the germline V gene, CDR1 is SGHNT and CDR2 is YYREEE (reference sequence). This CDR3 contains 14 residues. With 4 bases removed from V and 4 bases from J, the gap between germline ends came to 14 bases. CDR3 in DNA: TGTGCCAGCAGCCCCCAGGGGTCGGGCTATGGCTACACCTTC. Translated: CASSPQGSGYGYTF. The full variable domain, in which reference TRBV5-4 and TRBJ1-2 provide the parts outside the CDR3, is ETGVTQSPTHLIKTRGQQVTLRCSSQSGHNTVSWYQQALGQGPQFIFQYYREEENGRGNFPPRFSGLQFPNYSSELNVNALELDDSALYLCASSPQGSGYGYTFGSGTRLTVV.

The chain has TRBV7-8 and TRBJ2-1, with D possibly being TRBD2 (6 bases). CDR1 and CDR2 (germline): SGHVS, FQNEAQ. This CDR3 spans 12 amino acids. The V gene lost 2 bases and the J gene lost 9 bases, with 8 bases spanning the gap. The CDR3, as DNA: TGTGCCAGCAGCTTAAGGGGAGGTGAGCAGTTCTTC. Translation gives CASSLRGGEQFF.

The chain is built from TRBV7-9 and TRBJ2-1; weak D call: TRBD1 (5 bases). Germline assignment: CDR1 SEHNR and CDR2 FQNEAQ (reference sequence). V gave up 5 bases and J gave up 0 bases, with 17 bases separating them. This CDR3 region has 17 residues. The chain's CDR3 is CASSKGPLLSSYNEQFF. The CDR3 DNA sequence: TGTGCCAGCAGCAAGGGGCCTCTCTTGAGCTCCTACAATGAGCAGTTCTTC.

The chain has TRBV30 and TRBJ2-7; D perhaps matches TRBD1 (6 bases). There are 12 residues in the CDR3. The germline V gene encodes CDR1 GTSNPN and CDR2 SVGIG (reference sequence). V was pared by 3 bases and J by 10 bases, with 16 bases between. Written as DNA, the CDR3 is TGTGCCTGGAGAAGAGTCGGGGACACACAGTACTTC. Translated: CAWRRVGDTQYF.

This clone came up a few times. This chain links TRBV5-4 with TRBJ1-3; 7 nucleotides match TRBD1. V gave up 4 bases and J gave up 4 bases; unmatched junction bases: 8. The germline CDR1 and CDR2 sequences are SGHNT and YYREEE (reference sequence). The CDR3 runs to 15 residues. The CDR3 DNA sequence: TGTGCCAGCAGCGGGGCCGGGACAGAAGGAAACACCATATATTTT. Its protein product is CASSGAGTEGNTIYF. Complete variable domain (other parts from reference TRBV5-4 and TRBJ1-3): ETGVTQSPTHLIKTRGQQVTLRCSSQSGHNTVSWYQQALGQGPQFIFQYYREEENGRGNFPPRFSGLQFPNYSSELNVNALELDDSALYLCASSGAGTEGNTIYFGEGSWLTVV.